This T cell receptor (beta chain) is drawn from a study of response to subunit inactivated influenza vaccine. General study results and limits: The authors put forward the suggestion that each seasonal influenza vaccination may bring in only a limited number of new T cells.

Germline CDR1 and CDR2: SGHVS and FQNEAQ. The CDR3 is made up of 18 amino acids. On this clonotype itself: No antigen is known for it.

TCRdb processed the RT-PCR reads anew with MiXCR; each CDR3 protein has one entry. Altogether about 190,000 distinct CDR3 sequences are present, approximately 15% being singletons, with the ten largest covering roughly 25%. The specimen was CD8+ T cells sorted from PBMCs, collected approximately 5 days after vaccination. The V call is TRBV7-8, the J call TRBJ2-6; D possibly corresponds to TRBD2 (5 bases). This receptor was identified in a middle-aged man who received an inactivated influenza vaccine. The CDR3 region has the DNA TGTGCAACTCCCGGGGAAATCCGCCGGAACTCTGGGGCCAACGTCCTGACTTTC. It encodes CATPGEIRRNSGANVLTF. Variable domain in full (rest from reference TRBV7-8 and TRBJ2-6): GAGVSQSPRYKVAKRGQDVALRCDPISGHVSLFWYQQALGQGPEFLTYFQNEAQLDKSGLPSDRFFAERPEGSVSTLKIQRTQQEDSAVYLCATPGEIRRNSGANVLTFGAGSRLTVL.